This T cell receptor beta chain was recovered during a study of blood T cells in healthy people across ages. Trimming at V came to 7 bases and at J to 10 bases, leaving 7 bases not matched to a gene. Looked up from germline, CDR1 is SQVTM and CDR2 is ANQGSEA. The CDR3 consists of 13 residues. This clonotype was seen a few times. A second PCR, run for about 7 to 11 cycles, used a sample-barcoded 5' primer plus a J-beta primer mix. A single record per CDR3 protein comes from TCRdb applying MiXCR to the 5' RACE reads. The table has some 1.5 million distinct CDR3 sequences, 28% seen once; the top ten hold 7.7%.

The chain combines TRBV29-1 with TRBJ1-4; 12 bases line up with TRBD1. This TCR was recovered from a woman in her twenties or thirties in good health. Source material: blood. CDR3 DNA: TGCAGCGCGGGGACAGGGGGCAGAGGAAAACTGTTTTTT. Its protein product is CSAGTGGRGKLFF.